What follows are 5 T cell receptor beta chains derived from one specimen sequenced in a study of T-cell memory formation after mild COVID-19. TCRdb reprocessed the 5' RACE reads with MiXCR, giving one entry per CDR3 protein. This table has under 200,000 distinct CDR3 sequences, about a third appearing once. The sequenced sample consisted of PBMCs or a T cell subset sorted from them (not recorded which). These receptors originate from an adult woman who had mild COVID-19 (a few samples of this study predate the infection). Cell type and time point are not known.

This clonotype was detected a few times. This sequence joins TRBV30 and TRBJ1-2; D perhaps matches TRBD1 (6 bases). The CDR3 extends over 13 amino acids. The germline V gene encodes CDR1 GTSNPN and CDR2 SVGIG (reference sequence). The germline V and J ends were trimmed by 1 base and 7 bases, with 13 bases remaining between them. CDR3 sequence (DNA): TGTGCCTGGAGTGACAGGGTGCCCAGTGGCTACACCTTC. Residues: CAWSDRVPSGYTF.

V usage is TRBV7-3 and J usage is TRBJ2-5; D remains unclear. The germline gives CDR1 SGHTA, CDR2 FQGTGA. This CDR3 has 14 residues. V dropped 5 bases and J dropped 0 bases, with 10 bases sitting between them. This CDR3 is CASSPRRNQETQYF. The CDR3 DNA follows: TGTGCCAGCAGCCCCCGACGGAACCAAGAGACCCAGTACTTC.

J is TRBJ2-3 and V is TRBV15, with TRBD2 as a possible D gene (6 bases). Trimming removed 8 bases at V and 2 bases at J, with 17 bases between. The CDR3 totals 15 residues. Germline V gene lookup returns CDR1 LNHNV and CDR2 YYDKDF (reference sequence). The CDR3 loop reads CATSRGGGTTDTQYF. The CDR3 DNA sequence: TGTGCCACCTCTCGCGGTGGGGGGACCACAGATACGCAGTATTTT.

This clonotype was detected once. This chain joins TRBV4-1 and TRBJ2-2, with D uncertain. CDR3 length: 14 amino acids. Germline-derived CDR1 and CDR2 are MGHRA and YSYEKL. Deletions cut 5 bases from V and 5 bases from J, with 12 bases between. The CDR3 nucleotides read TGCGCCAGCAGCTCAATAAGGCCTACCGGGGAGCTGTTTTTT. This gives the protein CASSSIRPTGELFF.

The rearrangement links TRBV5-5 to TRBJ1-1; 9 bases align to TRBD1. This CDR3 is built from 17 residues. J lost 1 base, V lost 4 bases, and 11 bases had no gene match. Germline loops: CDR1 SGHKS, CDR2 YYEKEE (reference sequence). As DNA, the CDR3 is TGTGCCAGCAGCCCTCCGGGACAGGGAAGGAGGAACACTGAAGCTTTCTTT. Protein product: CASSPPGQGRRNTEAFF. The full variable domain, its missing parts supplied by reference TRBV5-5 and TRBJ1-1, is DAGVTQSPTHLIKTRGQQVTLRCSPISGHKSVSWYQQVLGQGPQFIFQYYEKEERGRGNFPDRFSARQFPNYSSELNVNALLLGDSALYLCASSPPGQGRRNTEAFFGQGTRLTVV.